The next 5 T cell receptor beta chains were all read from a single sample in a study of regulatory T cells in long-lasting Graves disease. Arm-PCR of CDR3 regions and iRepertoire HTBI primers were used to build TCR beta libraries. TCRdb recomputed calls from the multiplex PCR reads with MiXCR, one row per CDR3 protein. This table has 300,000 or so distinct CDR3 sequences, roughly 21% appearing once. Time point defined: persistent/refractory GD, antithyroid drugs over 5 years with positive TRAb. Making the TCR library involved RNA that had been extracted from PBMCs. Sequencing was performed on peripheral blood mononuclear cells (PBMCs), taken when the disease was refractory, from a patient treated with antithyroid drugs. The receptors shown here come from a female donor with Graves disease.

This chain uses TRBV9 with TRBJ1-1, with unresolved D. V lost 0 bases to trimming and J lost 1 base, with 7 bases between them. Germline V gives CDR1 SGDLS, CDR2 YYNGEE. The CDR3 runs 14 residues. The CDR3: CASSVEAQNTEAFF. The DNA of the CDR3 is TGTGCCAGCAGCGTAGAGGCTCAGAACACTGAAGCTTTCTTT.

This clonotype has ten or more counts. The V and J genes are TRBV6-1 and TRBJ1-2; D is ambiguous. The V gene lost 8 bases and the J gene lost 4 bases, with 8 bases spanning the gap. The CDR3 spans 11 residues. Germline lookup yields CDR1 MNHNS and CDR2 SASEGT. The CDR3 is CASGRFYGYTF. DNA for the CDR3: TGTGCCAGCGGTCGGTTCTATGGCTACACCTTC.

This clonotype was detected many times. V gene TRBV3-1 combines with J gene TRBJ2-5; D gene unclear. With 0 bases removed from V and 1 base from J, the gap between germline ends came to 9 bases. CDR1 and CDR2 (germline): LGHDT, YNNKEL (reference sequence). CDR3 size: 15 residues. CDR3 coding DNA: TGTGCCAGCAGCCAAGATCTTTACGGCCAAGAGACCCAGTACTTC. Amino acid sequence: CASSQDLYGQETQYF.

The rearrangement links TRBV27 to TRBJ2-3; possibly TRBD2 for D (6 bases). The CDR3 covers 16 residues. Between the trimmed V and J ends, which lost 2 bases and 4 bases, there was a span of 16 bases. Germline assignment: CDR1 MNHEY and CDR2 SMNVEV (reference sequence). CDR3 coding DNA: TGTGCCAGCAGTTTAATGGCGGGAATACTATCAGATACGCAGTATTTT. Amino acids: CASSLMAGILSDTQYF.

The chain recombines TRBV18 with TRBJ1-6, with a weak D call TRBD1 (5 bases). The CDR3 is made up of 16 amino acids. With 2 bases removed from V and 8 bases from J, the gap between germline ends came to 16 bases. Germline CDR1 and CDR2: KGHSH and LQKENI. The CDR3 here is CASSPSGPLGHSPLHF. The DNA of the CDR3 is TGTGCCAGCTCACCATCGGGACCTCTCGGGCATTCACCCCTCCACTTT. The full variable domain, its missing parts supplied by reference TRBV18 and TRBJ1-6, is NAGVMQNPRHLVRRRGQEARLRCSPMKGHSHVYWYRQLPEEGLKFMVYLQKENIIDESGMPKERFSAEFPKEGPSILRIQQVVRGDSAAYFCASSPSGPLGHSPLHFGNGTRLTVT.